A single sample is the source of the 25 T cell receptor beta chains below, sequenced in a study of T cells after yellow fever vaccination. Each CDR3 protein gets one entry after TCRdb re-called the 5' RACE reads with MiXCR. Altogether 350,000 or so distinct CDR3 sequences are present, around 8.1% being singletons, with the ten largest covering roughly a sixth. Specimen: PBMCs, collected 45 days after the first yellow fever vaccination. These receptors were collected from a man aged 18 to 29 who received the YFV17D yellow fever vaccine.

The table lists this clonotype with many counts. The V call is TRBV20-1, the J call TRBJ1-5; TRBD1 matches 8 bases. J gave up 4 bases and V 4 bases, and 3 bases lay outside the gene matches. Germline values: CDR1 DFQATT, CDR2 SNEGSKA (reference sequence). CDR3 length: 13 amino acids. The CDR3 nucleotides read TGCAGTGCTACCCGGGACAGGAATCAGCCCCAGCATTTT. As protein: CSATRDRNQPQHF.

This chain connects TRBV12-5 to TRBJ2-7; 9 bases are a match to TRBD1. Unmatched junction bases numbered 5, after V lost 3 bases and J lost 5 bases. The germline CDR1 and CDR2 sequences are LGHNT and FRNRAP. The CDR3 contains 14 residues. CDR3: CASGFQDRGNEQYF. CDR3 in DNA: TGTGCTAGTGGTTTCCAGGACAGGGGTAACGAGCAGTACTTC.

This clonotype was picked up a small number of times. The gene calls are TRBV6-6 and TRBJ1-5; TRBD1 might be the D (6 bases). CDR3 length equals 13 residues. CDR1 MNHNY and CDR2 SVGAGI come from the germline V gene (reference sequence). The CDR3 DNA reads TGTGCGGAGGGGGGCACGAGCAATCAGCCCCAGCATTTT. This sequence encodes CAEGGTSNQPQHF.

This clonotype was observed a handful of times. The chain employs TRBV3-1 and TRBJ2-1; D may be TRBD2 (5 bases). The germline V and J ends were trimmed by 0 bases and 0 bases, with 6 bases remaining between them. This CDR3 region has 15 residues. From germline, CDR1 is LGHDT and CDR2 YNNKEL (reference sequence). The CDR3, as DNA: TGTGCCAGCAGCCAAGATGGGAGCTCCTACAATGAGCAGTTCTTC. Translated, it gives CASSQDGSSYNEQFF.

The chain is built from TRBV12-3 or TRBV12-4 and TRBJ2-6; no reliable D call. The CDR3 extends over 13 amino acids. The V and J ends lost 3 bases and 3 bases respectively, with 3 bases between them. CDR3 in DNA: TGTGCCAGCAGTTTCGGTGGGGCCAACGTCCTGACTTTC. It encodes CASSFGGANVLTF.

This clonotype has only a few counts. This rearrangement joins TRBV14 to TRBJ2-1, with 12 bases identical to TRBD2. After removal of 5 bases from V and 4 bases from J, the junction contained 15 bases not matched to a gene. The CDR3 spans 19 residues. CDR1 and CDR2 from the germline V gene are SGHDN and FVKESK. The CDR3 here is CASSSLTSGGYPQYNEQFF. The CDR3 DNA is TGTGCCAGCAGCAGCCTAACTAGCGGGGGGTACCCCCAGTACAATGAGCAGTTCTTC.

The chain couples TRBV2 to TRBJ1-6; D is ambiguous. V was pared by 0 bases and J by 5 bases, with 11 bases between. The length of the CDR3 is 16 residues. Germline CDR1 reads SNHLY; CDR2 reads FYNNEI. The CDR3 region has the DNA TGTGCCAGCAGTGAAGCGCAGCACAAAAATAATTCACCCCTCCACTTT. Translating it yields CASSEAQHKNNSPLHF.

This clonotype has ten or more counts. This sequence joins TRBV7-2 and TRBJ2-1; TRBD1 or TRBD2 may be the D gene (5 bases each). V was cut by 1 base and J by 6 bases, with 16 bases left in between. Germline values: CDR1 SGHTA, CDR2 FQGNSA. The CDR3 covers 16 residues. CDR3 in amino acids: CASSLVGTTNGNEQFF. The CDR3 DNA is TGTGCCAGCAGCTTAGTCGGGACGACCAACGGCAATGAGCAGTTCTTC.

This chain links TRBV5-1 with TRBJ2-2, with D tentatively TRBD1 (5 bases). The germline V gene encodes CDR1 SGHRS and CDR2 YFSETQ. The CDR3 is 13 residues long. The V gene lost 6 bases and the J gene lost 5 bases, with 11 bases spanning the gap. The CDR3 sequence: CASIQETTGELFF. The CDR3 DNA reads as TGCGCCAGCATACAGGAGACAACCGGGGAGCTGTTTTTT.

This clonotype showed up just a few times. The gene calls are TRBV2 and TRBJ2-7; D not certain. There are 11 residues in the CDR3. The V gene's germline CDR1 is SNHLY and CDR2 FYNNEI. The V end was cut by 5 bases, the J end by 5 bases, with 7 bases between. Here the CDR3 reads CASSSSHEQYF. In DNA, the CDR3 is TGTGCCAGCAGTTCAAGCCACGAGCAGTACTTC.

The V call is TRBV23-1, the J call TRBJ2-1, with D hard to call. TRBV23-1 is classed as an ORF, of uncertain function. This CDR3 has 13 amino acids. With 7 bases removed from V and 8 bases from J, the gap between germline ends came to 15 bases. The chain's CDR3 is CASNPGKDDEQFF. The CDR3 coding sequence is TGCGCCAGCAACCCGGGCAAGGACGATGAGCAGTTCTTC.

The chain is built from TRBV7-9 and TRBJ1-2; 7 nucleotides match TRBD1. This CDR3 is built from 16 residues. Germline CDR1 is SEHNR and CDR2 is FQNEAQ (reference sequence). Unmatched junction bases numbered 14, after V lost 4 bases and J lost 6 bases. In DNA form, the CDR3 reads TGTGCCAGCAGCTCCGGGACAGTCTTCCCGATCCATGGCTACACCTTC. This sequence encodes CASSSGTVFPIHGYTF.

This clonotype was detected ten times or more. The chain uses TRBV12-3 or TRBV12-4 and TRBJ1-2; D not certain. The CDR3 is 15 residues long. V lost 1 base and J lost 4, with 13 bases in between. The CDR3 protein is CASSLGAAEGYGYTF. DNA for the CDR3: TGTGCCAGCAGTTTAGGGGCCGCAGAGGGCTATGGCTACACCTTC.

The rearrangement links TRBV7-2 to TRBJ2-5; 8 bases are a match to TRBD2. The CDR3 is made up of 15 amino acids. Germline values: CDR1 SGHTA, CDR2 FQGNSA. Trimming cost V 5 bases and J 5 bases; bases outside gene matches: 10. The CDR3: CASSPRAGGRETQYF. The CDR3 nucleotides read TGTGCCAGCAGCCCCAGGGCGGGGGGACGGGAGACCCAGTACTTC.

The table lists this clonotype with a few counts. The rearrangement joins TRBV20-1 to TRBJ1-2; 10 bases map to TRBD1. The CDR3 extends over 13 amino acids. Losses at the gene ends were 6 bases for V and 8 bases for J; bases not matched to a gene: 9. Germline-derived CDR1 and CDR2 are DFQATT and SNEGSKA (reference sequence). The CDR3 protein is CSAADRGLGGYTF. In DNA, the CDR3 is TGCAGTGCAGCCGACAGGGGGCTAGGGGGCTACACCTTC.

This rearrangement joins TRBV7-2 to TRBJ1-3; D unclear. The germline V gene has CDR1 SGHTA and CDR2 FQGNSA. V lost 2 bases to trimming and J lost 0 bases, with 8 bases between them. The CDR3 is 15 amino acids. This CDR3 is CASSLRSSSGNTIYF. CDR3 bases: TGTGCCAGCAGCTTACGATCGAGCTCTGGAAACACCATATATTTT.

This clonotype was seen more than once but under ten times. The V gene is TRBV20-1, the J gene TRBJ1-2, with D perhaps TRBD1 (5 bases). CDR1 is DFQATT, CDR2 SNEGSKA, per germline (reference sequence). V lost 5 bases and J lost 2, with 18 bases in between. The CDR3 covers 15 residues. DNA of the CDR3: TGCAGTGCTGTCAATCGGGACCGAATAAACTATGGCTACACCTTC. Protein product: CSAVNRDRINYGYTF.

This clonotype was picked up a small number of times. The gene calls are TRBV6-5 and TRBJ2-7, with 8 bases matching TRBD2. Germline-derived CDR1 and CDR2 are MNHEY and SVGAGI. Trimming cost V 4 bases and J 7 bases; bases outside gene matches: 6. This CDR3 contains 13 residues. This CDR3 reads CASSSGGAGEQYV. The CDR3 DNA is TGTGCCAGCAGTTCGGGGGGGGCGGGGGAGCAGTACGTC.

V gene TRBV15 combines with J gene TRBJ2-7, with 8 positions matching TRBD2. Trimming cost V 3 bases and J 0 bases; bases outside gene matches: 4. The CDR3 is 15 amino acids. Germline assignment: CDR1 LNHNV and CDR2 YYDKDF (reference sequence). The CDR3 here is CATSSGGAISYEQYF. The CDR3 DNA reads TGTGCCACCAGCAGCGGGGGGGCGATCTCCTACGAGCAGTACTTC.

This chain uses TRBV9 with TRBJ2-4; possible D gene TRBD1, 5 bases. The V gene's germline CDR1 is SGDLS and CDR2 YYNGEE. V lost 4 bases and J lost 9, with 17 bases in between. The CDR3 totals 14 residues. CDR3 region: CASSPRGRETIQYF. CDR3 bases: TGTGCCAGCAGCCCTCGAGGCAGGGAAACCATTCAGTACTTC.

This clonotype was observed many times. The CDR3 is CASSYSGNTIYF. The DNA for the CDR3 is TGTGCCAGCAGTTACTCGGGGAACACCATATATTTT. V is TRBV12-3 or TRBV12-4 and J is TRBJ1-3; D gene unclear. The CDR3 contains 12 residues. The V end was cut by 4 bases, the J end by 7 bases, with 8 bases between.

The chain employs TRBV4-3 and TRBJ1-6; 7 nucleotides agree with TRBD1. This CDR3 region has 16 residues. In germline, CDR1 is LGHNA, CDR2 YSLEER. The junction had 12 bases not matched to a gene; V was cut back by 0 bases and J by 13 bases. In DNA form, the CDR3 reads TGCGCCAGCAGCCAAGATGCCGCGACAGGGAGGGCCCCCCTCCACTTT. Protein: CASSQDAATGRAPLHF.

In its sample, this clonotype was seen a few times. The genes are TRBV20-1 and TRBJ2-7; TRBD2 matches 8 bases. Germline V gene sequence: CDR1 DFQATT, CDR2 SNEGSKA (reference sequence). CDR3 length: 15 residues. Trimming at V came to 0 bases and at J to 1 base, leaving 5 bases not matched to a gene. The CDR3 DNA reads as TGCAGTGCTAGAGATCCGGGGGGGGCATCCTACGAGCAGTACTTC. Amino acids: CSARDPGGASYEQYF.

The table lists this clonotype with many counts. The chain links TRBV20-1 to TRBJ1-5; D is undetermined. CDR3 length: 13 residues. V dropped 2 bases and J dropped 3 bases, with 8 bases sitting between them. Germline lookup yields CDR1 DFQATT and CDR2 SNEGSKA (reference sequence). The CDR3 loop reads CSARISDNQPQHF. The CDR3, as DNA: TGCAGTGCTAGAATTAGTGACAATCAGCCCCAGCATTTT.

This sequence joins TRBV7-2 and TRBJ2-3; 9 nucleotides match TRBD1. From germline, CDR1 is SGHTA and CDR2 FQGNSA. V shed 7 bases and J 7 bases; nucleotides not matched to a gene: 9. This CDR3 has 14 amino acids. Here the CDR3 DNA reads TGTGCCAGCACCGGGACAGGGCCGGGAAATACGCAGTATTTT. This gives the protein CASTGTGPGNTQYF.